This T cell receptor beta chain was documented in a study of blood T cells in healthy people across ages. The second PCR ran 7 to 11 cycles with a sample-barcoded 5' primer and J-beta primers. TCRdb recomputed calls from the 5' RACE reads with MiXCR, one row per CDR3 protein. The profile shows 1.5 million to 2 million distinct CDR3 sequences, 25% to 30% of them singletons. Germline V gene sequence: CDR1 SGHDN, CDR2 FVKESK. V lost 1 base, J lost 6 bases, and 10 bases lay in between. The CDR3 runs 13 residues. This clonotype was counted only a few times. Sequencing was done on a sample of blood. The V call is TRBV14, the J call TRBJ2-7; tentatively, D is TRBD2 (6 bases). The receptor was isolated from a woman aged 25 to 39 in good health. The CDR3 here is CASSQVAGGEQYF. The DNA for the CDR3 is TGTGCCAGCAGCCAAGTGGCCGGGGGCGAGCAGTACTTC.